The 29 T cell receptor beta chains presented below share a single source sample, sequenced in a study of blood T cell repertoires in COVID-19 (dated by TCRdb to the early 2020s). The library was generated by the immunoSEQ multiplex PCR assay. TCRdb's version of the immuneACCESS table is confined to in-frame rearrangements and falls short of the full clone set. An unresolved V gene accounts for under half of the shortfall where checked; the remainder is of unknown origin. Recorded for this sample are about 160,000 clones; roughly 88% of them occurred a single time. The ten biggest clones cover less than 8% of the sample. Sequencing input: PBMCs or T cells enriched from blood (not recorded which). The receptors derive from a woman in her forties or fifties who had recovered from COVID-19.

The V gene is TRBV7-9, the J gene TRBJ1-2; D gene ambiguous. Germline lookup yields CDR1 SEHNR and CDR2 FQNEAQ (reference sequence). V gave up 1 base and J gave up 4 bases, with 10 bases separating them. CDR3 length: 14 amino acids. CDR3 sequence: CASSLGAEPYGYTF. The CDR3 region has the DNA TGTGCCAGCAGCTTAGGGGCAGAACCCTATGGCTACACCTTC.

The DNA of the CDR3 is TGTGCCAGCAGTTACTCCCGCAGGGAGAACACTGAAGCTTTCTTT. Residues: CASSYSRRENTEAFF. The gene calls are TRBV6-5 and TRBJ1-1, with D possibly being TRBD1 (5 bases). The CDR3 loop spans 15 amino acids. Looked up from germline, CDR1 is MNHEY and CDR2 is SVGAGI. The germline V and J ends were trimmed by 0 bases and 1 base, with 9 bases remaining between them.

The J gene is TRBJ2-2, the V gene TRBV12-5; TRBD2 matches at 8 bases. Germline lookup yields CDR1 LGHNT and CDR2 FRNRAP. The junction had 9 bases not matched to a gene; V was cut back by 6 bases and J by 3 bases. CDR3 size: 16 residues. This CDR3 reads CASGDGTSRDTGELFF. CDR3 DNA sequence: TGTGCTAGTGGGGACGGGACTAGTAGGGACACCGGGGAGCTGTTTTTT.

The rearrangement uses TRBV11-3 and TRBJ2-3; 16 nucleotides align to TRBD2. The CDR3 sequence is 16 residues long. The V gene end was trimmed by 5 bases and the J gene end by 4 bases; junction bases not matched to a gene: 3. Germline CDR1 and CDR2: SGHNT and YENEEA. CDR3 residues: CASSLGTSGGADTQYF. In DNA, the CDR3 is TGTGCCAGCAGCCTAGGGACTAGCGGGGGGGCAGATACGCAGTATTTT.

V usage is TRBV7-2 and J usage is TRBJ2-4; maybe TRBD1 (6 bases). CDR3 length equals 15 residues. V was cut by 5 bases and J by 3 bases, with 14 bases left in between. CDR1 and CDR2 (germline): SGHTA, FQGNSA. CDR3 protein: CASSLRQDSKNIQYF. CDR3 sequence (DNA): TGTGCCAGCAGCCTCCGACAGGACAGCAAAAACATTCAGTACTTC.

The chain uses TRBV27 and TRBJ1-5, with TRBD1 as a possible D gene (6 bases). The V end lost 8 bases, the J end lost 4 bases, and 15 bases lay between the germline ends. CDR3 length equals 14 residues. Per the germline V gene, CDR1 is MNHEY and CDR2 is SMNVEV (reference sequence). The CDR3: CASGSGTINQPQHF. The CDR3 DNA reads as TGTGCCAGCGGGAGCGGGACAATTAATCAGCCCCAGCATTTT.

This clone was seen a handful of times. The chain employs TRBV10-2 and TRBJ2-3; D perhaps matches TRBD2 (7 bases). Trimming shortened V by 3 bases and J by 0 bases, and 16 bases separated the two germline ends. This CDR3 is 17 amino acids long. Germline values: CDR1 WSHSY, CDR2 SAAADI. CDR3 sequence reads: CASSDPFGGASTDTQYF. CDR3 nucleotide sequence: TGCGCCAGCAGTGACCCTTTTGGGGGGGCAAGCACAGATACGCAGTATTTT.

This clone showed up just once. The chain recombines TRBV4-1 with TRBJ1-1; D is unresolved. This CDR3 has 13 amino acids. Trimming left V 0 bases short and J 1 base short, with 3 bases between. The germline gives CDR1 MGHRA, CDR2 YSYEKL. CDR3 nucleotides: TGCGCCAGCAGCCAAGACGGGAACACTGAAGCTTTCTTT. As protein: CASSQDGNTEAFF.

This clone has only one observation. The V call is TRBV6-5, the J call TRBJ2-3; TRBD2 agrees at 8 bases. Per germline, CDR1 MNHEY and CDR2 SVGAGI. This CDR3 has 14 residues. J lost 3 bases, V lost 2 bases, and 1 base had no gene match. DNA of the CDR3: TGTGCCAGCAGTTACCGGGGGGGAACAGATACGCAGTATTTT. This sequence encodes CASSYRGGTDTQYF.

The chain carries TRBV4-1 and TRBJ2-7; TRBD2 agrees at 8 bases. The CDR3 runs 15 residues. Looked up from germline, CDR1 is MGHRA and CDR2 is YSYEKL. Trimming removed 5 bases from V and 0 bases from J; junction bases left unmatched: 6. CDR3 amino acids: CASSSVAGNSYEQYF. The CDR3 coding sequence is TGCGCCAGCAGCTCCGTAGCGGGGAACTCCTACGAGCAGTACTTC.

The CDR3 DNA reads as TGTGCCAGCAGCCCTAGCGGGGGCGGAGATACGCAGTATTTT. It translates to CASSPSGGGDTQYF. The chain is built from TRBV7-6 and TRBJ2-3, with 10 bases identical to TRBD2. The CDR3 has 14 amino acids. With 5 bases clipped from V and 5 bases from J, the junction kept 4 bases outside the gene matches. Germline V CDR1 and CDR2: SGHVS, FNYEAQ.

V is TRBV2 and J is TRBJ2-2; D may be TRBD1 (5 bases). The CDR3 is 14 amino acids. Per the germline V gene, CDR1 is SNHLY and CDR2 is FYNNEI. Between the trimmed V and J ends, which lost 7 bases and 2 bases, there was a span of 11 bases. Here the CDR3 reads CASKAGPNTGELFF. The CDR3 bases are TGTGCCAGCAAAGCAGGGCCCAACACCGGGGAGCTGTTTTTT.

The chain couples TRBV12-5 to TRBJ1-3; tentatively, D is TRBD1 (6 bases). Trimming stripped 1 base from V and 4 bases from J, with 8 bases between. CDR1 LGHNT and CDR2 FRNRAP come from the germline V gene. This CDR3 contains 14 residues. CDR3 nucleotides: TGTGCTAGTGGTTTGGCAGGGGCAGGAAACACCATATATTTT. Translated, it gives CASGLAGAGNTIYF. The whole variable domain, filled in from reference TRBV12-5 and TRBJ1-3, reads DARVTQTPRHKVTEMGQEVTMRCQPILGHNTVFWYRQTMMQGLELLAYFRNRAPLDDSGMPKDRFSAEMPDATLATLKIQPSEPRDSAVYFCASGLAGAGNTIYFGEGSWLTVV.

The chain combines TRBV4-1 with TRBJ1-1, with a tentative D call TRBD1 (6 bases). This CDR3 contains 13 residues. Trimming stripped 4 bases from V and 8 bases from J, with 14 bases between. Germline V CDR1 and CDR2: MGHRA, YSYEKL. This CDR3 is CASSPPGQREAFF. The CDR3 DNA reads TGCGCCAGCAGCCCACCGGGACAAAGAGAAGCTTTCTTT.

The chain couples TRBV5-6 to TRBJ2-3; possibly TRBD2 for D (6 bases). Germline CDR1 SGHDT, CDR2 YYEEEE. V lost 0 bases to trimming and J lost 5 bases, with 13 bases between them. The CDR3 contains 15 residues. CDR3 nucleotides: TGTGCCAGCAGCTTGGTAGGAGGGGCGATAGATACGCAGTATTTT. Translation: CASSLVGGAIDTQYF. The full variable domain, in which reference TRBV5-6 and TRBJ2-3 provide the parts outside the CDR3, is DAGVTQSPTHLIKTRGQQVTLRCSPKSGHDTVSWYQQALGQGPQFIFQYYEEEERQRGNFPDRFSGHQFPNYSSELNVNALLLGDSALYLCASSLVGGAIDTQYFGPGTRLTVL.

This clone is a singleton in its sample. The V and J genes are TRBV2 and TRBJ2-5; 9 bases are a match to TRBD2. The germline V gene encodes CDR1 SNHLY and CDR2 FYNNEI. This CDR3 has 16 residues. The J segment lost 4 bases and the V segment lost 1 base, leaving 7 bases of the junction unmatched. The CDR3 protein is CASSEGRLAGVETQYF. In DNA form, the CDR3 reads TGTGCCAGCAGTGAAGGCCGATTAGCGGGGGTAGAGACCCAGTACTTC.

The chain uses TRBV18 and TRBJ2-1, with 8 nucleotides matching TRBD2. Germline loops: CDR1 KGHSH, CDR2 LQKENI. This CDR3 is built from 16 residues. The trim removed 0 bases at V and 3 bases at J, leaving 4 bases unmatched. The CDR3 coding sequence is TGTGCCAGCTCACCACCGGAGCGGGGGAACTACAATGAGCAGTTCTTC. This codes for CASSPPERGNYNEQFF. The full variable domain, rest sourced from reference TRBV18 and TRBJ2-1, is NAGVMQNPRHLVRRRGQEARLRCSPMKGHSHVYWYRQLPEEGLKFMVYLQKENIIDESGMPKERFSAEFPKEGPSILRIQQVVRGDSAAYFCASSPPERGNYNEQFFGPGTRLTVL.

The chain links TRBV6-2 or TRBV6-3 to TRBJ1-5, with D possibly matching TRBD1 (6 bases). The CDR3 totals 15 residues. The germline V gene has CDR1 MNHEY and CDR2 SVGEGT. V lost 5 bases and J 0 bases, leaving 11 bases between the germline ends. The CDR3 DNA follows: TGTGCCAGCAGTCCCCGGACAGATAGCAATCAGCCCCAGCATTTT. Protein product: CASSPRTDSNQPQHF.

The rearrangement links TRBV5-4 to TRBJ2-5, with 7 bases fitting TRBD1. Trimming removed 0 bases from V and 4 bases from J; junction bases left unmatched: 6. Germline CDR1 reads SGHNT; CDR2 reads YYREEE (reference sequence). The CDR3 is made up of 15 amino acids. The CDR3 sequence: CASSLGTGDIETQYF. The CDR3 nucleotides read TGTGCCAGCAGCTTGGGTACAGGGGATATAGAGACCCAGTACTTC.

V is TRBV9 and J is TRBJ2-6, with 7 bases matching TRBD1. The V segment lost 6 bases and the J segment 3 bases; nucleotides outside the gene matches: 6. This CDR3 spans 15 amino acids. The germline V gene encodes CDR1 SGDLS and CDR2 YYNGEE. CDR3 in DNA: TGTGCCAGCAATGAGGGGGCGCTTGGGGCCAACGTCCTGACTTTC. It yields the protein CASNEGALGANVLTF. The variable domain in full, completed from reference TRBV9 and TRBJ2-6, reads DSGVTQTPKHLITATGQRVTLRCSPRSGDLSVYWYQQSLDQGLQFLIQYYNGEERAKGNILERFSAQQFPDLHSELNLSSLELGDSALYFCASNEGALGANVLTFGAGSRLTVL.

The V and J genes are TRBV5-1 and TRBJ1-4; unclear D gene. Germline V lookup: CDR1 SGHRS, CDR2 YFSETQ. V lost 0 bases and J lost 5, with 11 bases in between. The CDR3 sequence is 15 residues long. The CDR3 protein is CASSLEARKNEKLFF. The CDR3 DNA follows: TGCGCCAGCAGCTTGGAAGCCAGGAAGAATGAAAAACTGTTTTTT.

The rearrangement uses TRBV25-1 and TRBJ1-1, with D maybe TRBD1 (6 bases). This CDR3 contains 15 residues. Germline V gene data show CDR1 as MGHDK and CDR2 as SYGVNS. The V end lost 4 bases, the J end lost 8 bases, and 20 bases lay between the germline ends. CDR3 sequence: CASSVPGGPQGEAFF. The CDR3 DNA is TGTGCCAGCAGTGTCCCGGGGGGGCCCCAGGGAGAAGCTTTCTTT.

This clone was detected only once. The chain has TRBV18 and TRBJ2-3; the D gene is possibly TRBD1 (8 bases). The CDR3 consists of 19 residues. CDR1 and CDR2 (germline): KGHSH, LQKENI. V gave up 2 bases and J gave up 0 bases, with 21 bases separating them. CDR3 DNA: TGTGCCAGCTCACCAAGACAGGGGAGGGTCATCAGTAGCACAGATACGCAGTATTTT. Residues: CASSPRQGRVISSTDTQYF.

The chain links TRBV18 to TRBJ1-1; 10 bases are shared with TRBD1. The V gene's germline CDR1 is KGHSH and CDR2 LQKENI. Losses at the gene ends were 2 bases for V and 7 bases for J; bases not matched to a gene: 4. The CDR3 runs to 14 residues. CDR3 in amino acids: CASSPDRGPGEAFF. As DNA, the CDR3 is TGTGCCAGCTCACCAGACAGGGGGCCAGGTGAAGCTTTCTTT.

In this sample, this clone turned up a few times. V is TRBV5-4 and J is TRBJ2-3; 10 bases agree with TRBD1. The CDR3 has 15 amino acids. V shed 4 bases, J shed 7 bases, and the junction held 9 bases outside the gene matches. Germline CDR1 reads SGHNT; CDR2 reads YYREEE (reference sequence). The DNA of the CDR3 is TGTGCCAGCAGCGTGGCGGGACAGGGGTCGAATACGCAGTATTTT. Protein sequence: CASSVAGQGSNTQYF.

As concerns this clone: The sample holds other DNA sequences that translate to the same CDR3. The V call is TRBV18, the J call TRBJ1-2, with D possibly being TRBD1 (6 bases). Germline CDR1 reads KGHSH; CDR2 reads LQKENI. The CDR3 covers 13 residues. Between the trimmed V and J ends, which lost 2 bases and 3 bases, there was a span of 7 bases. CDR3 in amino acids: CASSPKGDYGYTF. The DNA for the CDR3 is TGTGCCAGCTCACCAAAGGGGGACTATGGCTACACCTTC.

The chain joins TRBV5-1 to TRBJ1-3; D uncertain. Germline CDR1 and CDR2: SGHRS and YFSETQ. CDR3 length: 13 residues. V dropped 2 bases and J dropped 0 bases, with 3 bases sitting between them. The CDR3 spells CASSFNSGNTIYF. The DNA of the CDR3 is TGCGCCAGCAGCTTCAACTCTGGAAACACCATATATTTT.

J is TRBJ2-3 and V is TRBV9; 12 bases are shared with TRBD2. The ends lost 0 bases at V and 4 bases at J; junction bases unmatched: 6. Germline V gene data show CDR1 as SGDLS and CDR2 as YYNGEE. This CDR3 has 17 residues. The CDR3 bases are TGTGCCAGCAGCGTAGTGGGGACTAGCGGGCCTGCAGATACGCAGTATTTT. Translating it yields CASSVVGTSGPADTQYF.

This clone was counted a single time. The chain recombines TRBV7-2 with TRBJ2-3; D is ambiguous. Germline CDR1 reads SGHTA; CDR2 reads FQGNSA. The V gene lost 2 bases and the J gene lost 0 bases, with 6 bases spanning the gap. This CDR3 is 14 amino acids long. This CDR3 reads CASSLSVSTDTQYF. The DNA of the CDR3 is TGTGCCAGCAGCTTATCGGTTAGCACAGATACGCAGTATTTT.